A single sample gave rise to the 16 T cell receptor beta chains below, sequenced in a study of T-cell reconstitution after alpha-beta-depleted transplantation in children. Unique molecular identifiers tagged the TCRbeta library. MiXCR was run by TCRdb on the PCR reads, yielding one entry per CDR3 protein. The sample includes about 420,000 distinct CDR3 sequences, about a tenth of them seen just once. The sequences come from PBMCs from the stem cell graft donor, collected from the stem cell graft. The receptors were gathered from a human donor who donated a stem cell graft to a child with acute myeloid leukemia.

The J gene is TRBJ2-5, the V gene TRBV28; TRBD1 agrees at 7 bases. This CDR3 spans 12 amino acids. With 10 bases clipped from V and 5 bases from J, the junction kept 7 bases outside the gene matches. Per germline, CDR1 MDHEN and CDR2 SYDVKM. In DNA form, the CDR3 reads TGTGCCACATCGGGACAGAGGGAGACCCAGTACTTC. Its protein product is CATSGQRETQYF.

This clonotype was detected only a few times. The CDR3 sequence is CSVELAGGEETQYF. Here the CDR3 DNA reads TGCAGCGTTGAATTGGCGGGAGGTGAGGAGACCCAGTACTTC. The chain has TRBV29-1 and TRBJ2-5; 8 bases map to TRBD2. Germline CDR1 is SQVTM and CDR2 is ANQGSEA. This CDR3 comprises 14 residues. The V segment lost 2 bases and the J segment 5 bases; nucleotides outside the gene matches: 7.

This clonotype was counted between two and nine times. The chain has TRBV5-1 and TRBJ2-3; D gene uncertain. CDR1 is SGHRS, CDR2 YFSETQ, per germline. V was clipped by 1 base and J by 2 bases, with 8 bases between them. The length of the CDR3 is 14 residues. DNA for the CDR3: TGCGCCAGCAGCTTGACACAGCCCACAGATACGCAGTATTTT. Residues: CASSLTQPTDTQYF.

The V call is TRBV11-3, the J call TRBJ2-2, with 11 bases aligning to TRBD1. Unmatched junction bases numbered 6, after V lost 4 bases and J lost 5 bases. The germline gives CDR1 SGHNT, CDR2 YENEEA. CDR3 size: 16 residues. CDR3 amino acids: CASSYRTGGATGELFF. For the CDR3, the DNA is TGTGCCAGCAGCTACCGGACAGGGGGCGCAACCGGGGAGCTGTTTTTT.

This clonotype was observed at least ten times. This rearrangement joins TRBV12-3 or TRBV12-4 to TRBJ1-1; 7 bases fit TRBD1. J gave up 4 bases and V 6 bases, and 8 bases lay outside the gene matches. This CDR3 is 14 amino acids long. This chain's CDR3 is CASSDTGDTTEAFF. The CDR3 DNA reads TGTGCCAGCAGCGATACAGGGGATACCACTGAAGCTTTCTTT.

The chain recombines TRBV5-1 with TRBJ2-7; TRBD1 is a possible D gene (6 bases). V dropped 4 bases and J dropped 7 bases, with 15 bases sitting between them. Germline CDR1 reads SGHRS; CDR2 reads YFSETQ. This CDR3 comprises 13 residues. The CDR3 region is CASSAGAGAEQYV. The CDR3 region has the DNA TGCGCCAGCAGCGCCGGGGCAGGGGCGGAGCAGTACGTC.

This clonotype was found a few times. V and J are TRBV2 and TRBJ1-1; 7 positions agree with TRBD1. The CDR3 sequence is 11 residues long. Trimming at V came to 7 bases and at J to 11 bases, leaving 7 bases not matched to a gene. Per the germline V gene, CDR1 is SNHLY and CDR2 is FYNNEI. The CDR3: CASNPQTGAFF. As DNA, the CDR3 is TGTGCCAGCAACCCACAGACAGGGGCTTTCTTT.

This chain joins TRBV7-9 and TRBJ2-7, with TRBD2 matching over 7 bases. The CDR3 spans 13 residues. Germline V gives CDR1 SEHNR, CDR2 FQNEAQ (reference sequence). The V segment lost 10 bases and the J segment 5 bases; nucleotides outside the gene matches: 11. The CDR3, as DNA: TGTGCCAACCTCCGCGGGGGTAAGAACGAGCAGTACGTC. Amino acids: CANLRGGKNEQYV.

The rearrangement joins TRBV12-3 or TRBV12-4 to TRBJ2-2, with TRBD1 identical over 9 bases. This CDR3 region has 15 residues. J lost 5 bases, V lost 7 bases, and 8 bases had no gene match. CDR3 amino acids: CASITGGSWTGELFF. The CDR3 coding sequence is TGTGCCAGCATTACAGGGGGCTCGTGGACCGGGGAGCTGTTTTTT.

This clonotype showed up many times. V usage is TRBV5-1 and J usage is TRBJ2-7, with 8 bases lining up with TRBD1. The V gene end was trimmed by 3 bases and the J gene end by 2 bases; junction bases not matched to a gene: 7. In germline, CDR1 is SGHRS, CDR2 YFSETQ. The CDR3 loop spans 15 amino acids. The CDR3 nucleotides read TGCGCCAGCAGCTCGGACAGGGATTTGACCTACGAGCAGTACTTC. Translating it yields CASSSDRDLTYEQYF.

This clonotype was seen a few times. CDR3 region: CASSLGQGFEKLFF. The CDR3 DNA reads TGCGCCAGCAGCTTGGGGCAGGGTTTCGAAAAACTGTTTTTT. The chain links TRBV5-1 to TRBJ1-4; D is perhaps TRBD1 (5 bases). There are 14 residues in the CDR3. Germline V gives CDR1 SGHRS, CDR2 YFSETQ. V lost 0 bases and J lost 8, with 11 bases in between.

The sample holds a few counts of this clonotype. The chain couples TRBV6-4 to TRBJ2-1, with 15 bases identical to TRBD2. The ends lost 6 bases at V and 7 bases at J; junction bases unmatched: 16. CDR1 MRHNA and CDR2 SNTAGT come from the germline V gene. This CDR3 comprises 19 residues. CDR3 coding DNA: TGTGCCAGCAGCTCCAGGACTAGCGGGAGGGACCAGGAGGGAAATGAGCAGTTCTTC. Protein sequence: CASSSRTSGRDQEGNEQFF.

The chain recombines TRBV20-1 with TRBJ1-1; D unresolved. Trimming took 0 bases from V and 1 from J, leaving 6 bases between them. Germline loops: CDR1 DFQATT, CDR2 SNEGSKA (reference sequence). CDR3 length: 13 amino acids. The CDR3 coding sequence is TGCAGTGCTAGAGAATTACGGAACACTGAAGCTTTCTTT. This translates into CSARELRNTEAFF.

CDR3 protein: CASSLYRTPEAFF. In nucleotides, the CDR3 is TGTGCCAGCAGCTTATACCGAACACCTGAAGCTTTCTTT. The V and J genes are TRBV5-5 and TRBJ1-1; D unclear. In germline, CDR1 is SGHKS, CDR2 YYEKEE (reference sequence). There are 13 residues in the CDR3. Trimming removed 2 bases at V and 6 bases at J, with 11 bases between.

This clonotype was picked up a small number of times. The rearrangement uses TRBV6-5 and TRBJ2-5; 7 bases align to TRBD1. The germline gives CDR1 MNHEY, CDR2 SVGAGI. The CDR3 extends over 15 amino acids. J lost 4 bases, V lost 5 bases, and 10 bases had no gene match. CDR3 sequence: CASSRTGRGIETQYF. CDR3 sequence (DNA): TGTGCCAGCAGTCGGACAGGTCGAGGGATAGAGACCCAGTACTTC.

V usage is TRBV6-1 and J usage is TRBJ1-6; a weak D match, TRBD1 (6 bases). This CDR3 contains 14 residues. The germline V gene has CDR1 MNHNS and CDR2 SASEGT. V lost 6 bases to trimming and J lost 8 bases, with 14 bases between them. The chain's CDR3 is CASRAGTWDSPLHF. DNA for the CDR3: TGTGCCAGCAGAGCCGGGACATGGGATTCACCCCTCCACTTT.